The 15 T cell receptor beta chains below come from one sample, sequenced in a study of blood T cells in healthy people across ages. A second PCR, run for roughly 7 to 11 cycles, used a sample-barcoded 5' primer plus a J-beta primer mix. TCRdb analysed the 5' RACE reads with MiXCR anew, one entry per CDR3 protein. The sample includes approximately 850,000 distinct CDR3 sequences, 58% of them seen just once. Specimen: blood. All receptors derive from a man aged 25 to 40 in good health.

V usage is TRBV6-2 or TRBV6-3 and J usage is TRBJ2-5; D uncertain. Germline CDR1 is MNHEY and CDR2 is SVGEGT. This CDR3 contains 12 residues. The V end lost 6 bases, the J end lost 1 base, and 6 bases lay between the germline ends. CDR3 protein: CASSWSQETQYF. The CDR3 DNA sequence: TGTGCCAGCAGCTGGAGCCAAGAGACCCAGTACTTC.

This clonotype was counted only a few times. The CDR3 protein is CSGGDRREQYF. The CDR3 DNA is TGCAGCGGTGGCGACCGCAGGGAGCAGTACTTC. V is TRBV29-1 and J is TRBJ2-4; D may be TRBD1 or TRBD2 (5 bases each). Deletions cut 7 bases from V and 13 bases from J, with 17 bases between. Germline CDR1 reads SQVTM; CDR2 reads ANQGSEA. The CDR3 length is 11 residues.

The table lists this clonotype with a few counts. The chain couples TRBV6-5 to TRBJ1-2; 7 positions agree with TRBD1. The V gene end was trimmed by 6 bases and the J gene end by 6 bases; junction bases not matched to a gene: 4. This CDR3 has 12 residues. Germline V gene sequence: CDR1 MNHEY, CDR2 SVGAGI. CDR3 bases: TGTGCCAGCAGGACAGGGTGGGATGGCTACACCTTC. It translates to CASRTGWDGYTF.

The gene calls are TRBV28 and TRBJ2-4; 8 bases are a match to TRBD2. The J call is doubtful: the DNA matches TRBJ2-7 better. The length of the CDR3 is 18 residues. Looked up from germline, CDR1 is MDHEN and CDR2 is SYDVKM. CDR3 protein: CASSLSGLAEVVLYEQYF. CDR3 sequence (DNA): TGTGCCAGCAGCCTCTCTGGACTAGCCGAAGTGGTTCTCTACGAGCAGTACTTC.

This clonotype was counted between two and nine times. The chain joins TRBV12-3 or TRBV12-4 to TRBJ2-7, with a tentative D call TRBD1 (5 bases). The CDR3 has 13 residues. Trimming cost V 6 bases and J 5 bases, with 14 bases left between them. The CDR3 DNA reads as TGTGCCAGCAGCCTGGAACGCAGGGACGAGCAGTACTTC. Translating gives CASSLERRDEQYF.

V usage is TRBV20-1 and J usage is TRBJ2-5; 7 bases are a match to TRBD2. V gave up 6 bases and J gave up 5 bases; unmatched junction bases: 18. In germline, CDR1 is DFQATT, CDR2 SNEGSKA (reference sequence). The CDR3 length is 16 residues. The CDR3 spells CSAQRPSGRDRETQYF. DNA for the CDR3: TGCAGTGCCCAGCGCCCTTCAGGGAGGGATAGGGAGACCCAGTACTTC.

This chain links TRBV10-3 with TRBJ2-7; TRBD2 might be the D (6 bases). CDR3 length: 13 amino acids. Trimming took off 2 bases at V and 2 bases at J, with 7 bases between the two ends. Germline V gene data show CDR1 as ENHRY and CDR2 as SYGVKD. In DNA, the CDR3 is TGTGCCATCAGTGAGCGGGAGCCCTACGAGCAGTACTTC. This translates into CAISEREPYEQYF.

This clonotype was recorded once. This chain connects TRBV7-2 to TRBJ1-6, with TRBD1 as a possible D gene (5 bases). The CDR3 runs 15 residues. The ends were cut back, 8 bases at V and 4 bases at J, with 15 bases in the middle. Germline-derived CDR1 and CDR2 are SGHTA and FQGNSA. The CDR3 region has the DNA TGTGCCAGCGAACGGGGCCGCAATTATAATTCACCCCTCCACTTT. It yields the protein CASERGRNYNSPLHF.

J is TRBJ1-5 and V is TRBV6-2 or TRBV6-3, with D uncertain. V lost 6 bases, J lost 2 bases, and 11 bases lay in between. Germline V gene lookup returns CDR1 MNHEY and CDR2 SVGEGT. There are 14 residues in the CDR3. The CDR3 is CASSPIDGNQPQHF. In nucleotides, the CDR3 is TGTGCCAGCAGCCCGATAGACGGCAATCAGCCCCAGCATTTT.

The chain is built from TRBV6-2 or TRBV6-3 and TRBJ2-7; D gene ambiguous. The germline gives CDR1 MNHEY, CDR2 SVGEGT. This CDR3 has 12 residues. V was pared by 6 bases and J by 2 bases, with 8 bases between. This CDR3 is CASRQITYEQYF. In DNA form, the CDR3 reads TGTGCCAGCAGGCAAATTACCTACGAGCAGTACTTC.

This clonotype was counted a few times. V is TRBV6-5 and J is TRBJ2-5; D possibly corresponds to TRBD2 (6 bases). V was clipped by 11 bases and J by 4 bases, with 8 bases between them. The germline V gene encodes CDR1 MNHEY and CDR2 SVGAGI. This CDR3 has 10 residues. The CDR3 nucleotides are TGTGCCGTCGGGGGAGAGACCCAGTACTTC. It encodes CAVGGETQYF.

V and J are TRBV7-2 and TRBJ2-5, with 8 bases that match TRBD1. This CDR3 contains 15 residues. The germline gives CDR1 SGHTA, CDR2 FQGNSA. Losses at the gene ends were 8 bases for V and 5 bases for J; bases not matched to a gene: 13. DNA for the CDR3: TGTGCCAGCGCCTACCGGACAGGGAGTGTGGAGACCCAGTACTTC. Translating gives CASAYRTGSVETQYF. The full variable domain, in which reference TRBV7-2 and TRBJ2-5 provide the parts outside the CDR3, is GAGVSQSPSNKVTEKGKDVELRCDPISGHTALYWYRQSLGQGLEFLIYFQGNSAPDKSGLPSDRFSAERTGGSVSTLTIQRTQQEDSAVYLCASAYRTGSVETQYFGPGTRLLVL.

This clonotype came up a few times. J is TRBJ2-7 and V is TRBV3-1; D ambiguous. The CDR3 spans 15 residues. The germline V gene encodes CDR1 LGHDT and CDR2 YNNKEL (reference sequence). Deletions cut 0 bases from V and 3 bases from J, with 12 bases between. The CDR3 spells CASSQDLASHYEQYF. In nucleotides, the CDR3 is TGTGCCAGCAGCCAAGATCTGGCCAGTCACTACGAGCAGTACTTC.

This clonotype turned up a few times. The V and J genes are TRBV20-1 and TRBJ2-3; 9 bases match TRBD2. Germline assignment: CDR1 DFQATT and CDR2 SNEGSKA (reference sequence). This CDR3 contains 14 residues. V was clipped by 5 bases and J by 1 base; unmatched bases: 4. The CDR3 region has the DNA TGCAGTGCTCTAAAGCGGGGGGGCACAGATACGCAGTATTTT. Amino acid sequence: CSALKRGGTDTQYF.

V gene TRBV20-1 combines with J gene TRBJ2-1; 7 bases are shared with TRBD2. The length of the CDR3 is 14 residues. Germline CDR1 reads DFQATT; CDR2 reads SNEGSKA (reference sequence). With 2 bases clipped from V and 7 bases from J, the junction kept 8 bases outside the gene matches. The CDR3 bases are TGCAGTGCTAGACGGGGGGAGGGCCGAAATGAGCAGTTCTTC. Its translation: CSARRGEGRNEQFF.